This is a list of T cell receptor beta chains from one sample in a study of CD8 T cells in Susac syndrome. From the immunoSEQ multiplex PCR reads, TCRdb called clonotypes with MiXCR, one entry per CDR3 protein. The data hold under 200,000 distinct CDR3 sequences, with approximately 94% observed a single time. Material: CD4+ T cells from PBMCs. The receptors originated from a human donor with Susac syndrome. Both conserved end residues are part of each CDR3. The D gene is left open where the match is weak. Clone size is given for some rows only: seen once, a few or many times, or a class if the clone is expanded.

>-|TRBV28|TRBJ2-7|-
CASSLTEGEQYF
TGTGCCAGCAGTTTAACTGAGGGGGAGCAGTACTTC
>TRBD2|TRBV20-1|TRBJ2-7|-
CSARDSGGPYEQYF
TGCAGTGCTAGAGACAGCGGGGGACCCTACGAGCAGTACTTC
>-|TRBV5-4|TRBJ2-7|-
CASSSRGDAYEQYF
TGTGCCAGCAGCTCGAGGGGAGACGCCTACGAGCAGTACTTC
>TRBD1|TRBV11-2|TRBJ1-2|-
CASSLDRDRVRGYTF
TGTGCCAGCAGCTTAGATCGGGACAGGGTTAGGGGCTACACCTTC
>-|TRBV9|TRBJ2-7|-
CASSVGPLAYEQYF
TGTGCCAGCAGCGTAGGCCCGCTGGCCTACGAGCAGTACTTC
>-|TRBV9|TRBJ2-7|-
CASSPTGSLGQYF
TGTGCCAGCAGCCCCACCGGCAGCTTGGGGCAGTACTTC
>-|TRBV9|TRBJ2-5|-
CASSSRQAGGTQYF
TGTGCCAGCAGCTCTAGGCAGGCTGGGGGGACCCAGTACTTC
>-|TRBV20-1|TRBJ1-1|once
CSAPGLMNTEAFF
TGCAGTGCCCCGGGGTTGATGAACACTGAAGCTTTCTTT
>-|TRBV19|TRBJ2-2|-
CASSMRSWNTGELFF
TGTGCCAGTAGTATGAGATCCTGGAACACCGGGGAGCTGTTTTTT
>TRBD1|TRBV7-8|TRBJ1-5|-
CASSPRTGGGNNQPQHF
TGTGCCAGCAGCCCGAGGACAGGGGGCGGTAACAATCAGCCCCAGCATTTT
>-|TRBV5-5|TRBJ2-3|-
CASSLPGGTDTQYF
TGTGCCAGCAGCTTACCAGGGGGGACAGATACGCAGTATTTT
>TRBD2|TRBV2|TRBJ2-7|-
CASSSLAGGPYEQYF
TGTGCCAGCAGTTCCTTGGCGGGGGGGCCATACGAGCAGTACTTC
>TRBD2|TRBV30|TRBJ2-5|-
CAWSNSGEKETQYF
TGTGCCTGGAGTAATAGCGGGGAAAAAGAGACCCAGTACTTC
>-|TRBV29-1|TRBJ2-1|few
CSVGQGPYNEQFF
TGCAGCGTTGGGCAGGGCCCCTACAATGAGCAGTTCTTC
>-|TRBV6-5|TRBJ2-7|-
CASARGLFEQYF
TGTGCCTCCGCCCGGGGCCTCTTCGAGCAGTACTTC
>-|TRBV2|TRBJ1-1|few
CASSVDRLEAFF
TGTGCCAGCAGTGTTGACAGGCTGGAAGCTTTCTTT
>-|TRBV9|TRBJ1-2|-
CASSVHNTEDYGYTF
TGTGCCAGCAGCGTCCACAACACGGAAGACTATGGCTACACCTTC
>-|TRBV30|TRBJ2-5|once
CAWSMSNQETQYF
TGTGCCTGGAGCATGTCGAACCAAGAGACCCAGTACTTC
>-|TRBV27|TRBJ1-2|once
CASSLYREFNYGYTF
TGTGCCAGCAGTTTGTACAGGGAGTTTAACTATGGCTACACCTTC
>-|TRBV14|TRBJ2-7|-
CASSLDIQGFEQYF
TGTGCCAGCAGCCTTGACATCCAAGGGTTCGAGCAGTACTTC
>TRBD1|TRBV6-5|TRBJ2-3|-
CASSRRSRGINTQYF
TGTGCCAGCAGTCGGAGGAGCAGGGGGATAAATACGCAGTATTTT
>-|TRBV5-1|TRBJ2-3|-
CASSSGIDTQYF
TGCGCCAGCAGCTCAGGGATAGATACGCAGTATTTT
>TRBD1|TRBV7-2|TRBJ2-1|-
CASSPRTGGVQFF
TGTGCCAGCAGCCCCCGGACAGGGGGGGTCCAGTTCTTC
>TRBD1|TRBV13|TRBJ2-7|-
CASSPTGTGVPEQYF
TGTGCCAGCAGCCCTACCGGGACAGGGGTTCCCGAGCAGTACTTC
>-|TRBV14|TRBJ2-7|-
CASSQVVDRGYEQYF
TGTGCCAGCAGCCAAGTCGTGGATCGGGGCTACGAGCAGTACTTC
>-|TRBV6-5|TRBJ1-2|-
CASSSRTQPFNYGYTF
TGTGCCAGCAGTTCAAGGACGCAACCTTTTAACTATGGCTACACCTTC
>-|TRBV11-2|TRBJ1-4|-
CASSQWRNEKLFF
TGTGCCAGCAGCCAATGGAGGAATGAAAAACTGTTTTTT